This is a list of T cell receptor beta chains from one sample in a study of cytomegalovirus exposure and HLA in healthy donors. The assay was immunoSEQ multiplex PCR, and TCRdb's table has in-frame clones only and misses some. The sample has about 92,000 clones, 93% seen once. Sequencing was performed on PBMCs. The receptors come from a woman in her 30s in good health and CMV-seropositive. Each CDR3 is given with its conserved first and last residue. The order of the fields is J gene, V gene, D gene, clone size, CDR3 protein, CDR3 DNA. The D gene is left open where the match is weak. Clone size is stated in some rows and not others, as once, few, many or a class when expanded.

>TRBJ2-1|TRBV6-4|TRBD2|.
CASSGTSGSLNEQFF
TGTGCCAGCAGTGGGACTAGCGGGAGTCTCAATGAGCAGTTCTTC
>TRBJ2-5|TRBV18|.|.
CASSPIPEETQYF
TGTGCCAGCTCCCCCATACCAGAAGAGACCCAGTACTTC
>TRBJ2-3|TRBV5-1|.|.
CASSLGLAMTDTQYF
TGCGCCAGCAGCTTGGGGCTAGCGATGACAGATACGCAGTATTTT
>TRBJ2-5|TRBV7-3|TRBD2|.
CASSLVSGGSQETQYF
TGTGCCAGCAGCTTAGTGTCGGGAGGGTCCCAAGAGACCCAGTACTTC
>TRBJ1-5|TRBV27|.|.
CASSPGGIGNQPQHF
TGTGCCAGCAGTCCGGGGGGAATCGGCAATCAGCCCCAGCATTTT
>TRBJ2-2|TRBV5-1|.|.
CASSLQASSNTGELFF
TGCGCCAGCAGCTTGCAGGCTAGCTCTAACACCGGGGAGCTGTTTTTT
>TRBJ2-7|TRBV9|TRBD2|.
CASSVATGAGGIAYEQYF
TGTGCCAGCAGCGTAGCTACCGGAGCGGGAGGGATAGCCTACGAGCAGTACTTC
>TRBJ2-1|TRBV29-1|TRBD2|.
CSVLAGGVLNEQFF
TGCAGCGTTCTCGCGGGAGGAGTACTCAATGAGCAGTTCTTC
>TRBJ1-2|TRBV5-8|.|.
CASSSNYGYTF
TGTGCCAGCAGCTCGAACTATGGCTACACCTTC
>TRBJ2-5|TRBV2|.|.
CASSDARLKETQYF
TGTGCCAGCAGTGATGCCAGGCTAAAAGAGACCCAGTACTTC
>TRBJ2-2|TRBV9|TRBD2|once
CASSGGLAGYTGELFF
TGTGCCAGCAGCGGGGGACTAGCGGGATACACCGGGGAGCTGTTTTTT